Below, 27 T cell receptor beta chains from the same sample are listed, as sequenced in a study of shared clonotypes between healthy human individuals. Some clones are missing from TCRdb's copy, which holds only in-frame ones; the method was immunoSEQ multiplex PCR. The sample lists under 1,900,000 clones; approximately 98.5% were seen once. Material: naive CD4+ T cells sorted from blood. As to subset: CD45RA+ positively selected. These TCRs come from a man aged 30 to 45 in good health.

The chain links TRBV9 to TRBJ2-3, with a possible D match to TRBD1 (5 bases). Germline CDR1 SGDLS, CDR2 YYNGEE. The CDR3 extends over 15 amino acids. Trimming left V 1 base short and J 3 bases short, with 12 bases between. The CDR3 nucleotides are TGTGCCAGCAGCGTAAAAGGGGAAATGACAGATACGCAGTATTTT. It encodes CASSVKGEMTDTQYF.

The rearrangement uses TRBV5-4 and TRBJ2-1; 9 nucleotides match TRBD2. Trimming cost V 4 bases and J 4 bases; bases outside gene matches: 6. The CDR3 sequence is 15 residues long. Looked up from germline, CDR1 is SGHNT and CDR2 is YYREEE (reference sequence). The DNA of the CDR3 is TGTGCCAGCAGCGATCGGACTAGCGTATACAATGAGCAGTTCTTC. It specifies CASSDRTSVYNEQFF.

The rearrangement uses TRBV2 and TRBJ1-3; 7 bases match TRBD1. This CDR3 is 15 amino acids long. Trimming took 6 bases from V and 2 from J; bases not matched to a gene: 7. Germline CDR1 is SNHLY and CDR2 is FYNNEI. The CDR3 sequence: CASRTGAHAGNTIYF. The DNA for the CDR3 is TGTGCCAGCAGAACAGGGGCCCATGCTGGAAACACCATATATTTT.

V usage is TRBV4-2 and J usage is TRBJ2-7, with 10 nucleotides matching TRBD2. V was clipped by 1 base and J by 2 bases; unmatched bases: 2. Germline CDR1 is LGHNA and CDR2 is YNFKEQ. The CDR3 has 15 amino acids. The CDR3 DNA reads as TGTGCCAGCAGCCAAGGGACTAGCGGCGCCTACGAGCAGTACTTC. Translation: CASSQGTSGAYEQYF.

This chain joins TRBV9 and TRBJ2-1; D is possibly TRBD2 (5 bases). The germline V gene has CDR1 SGDLS and CDR2 YYNGEE. The length of the CDR3 is 15 residues. The germline V and J ends were trimmed by 4 bases and 4 bases, with 15 bases remaining between them. The CDR3 nucleotides read TGTGCCAGCAGCCCTGGAGTAGCGAGATACAATGAGCAGTTCTTC. Its translation: CASSPGVARYNEQFF.

V usage is TRBV7-8 and J usage is TRBJ2-1, with 7 bases matching TRBD2. This CDR3 contains 14 residues. Germline-derived CDR1 and CDR2 are SGHVS and FQNEAQ. Trimming cost V 1 base and J 9 bases; bases outside gene matches: 6. DNA of the CDR3: TGTGCCAGCAGCTTAGGTGCTAGCGGAGGTGAGCAGTTCTTC. As protein: CASSLGASGGEQFF.

The chain recombines TRBV18 with TRBJ2-1, with D hard to call. Trimming took off 5 bases at V and 7 bases at J, with 12 bases between the two ends. Germline values: CDR1 KGHSH, CDR2 LQKENI. The CDR3 spans 13 residues. CDR3 DNA: TGTGCCAGCTCAACGCTCGGAGCTAATGAGCAGTTCTTC. Amino acids: CASSTLGANEQFF.

This chain links TRBV21-1 with TRBJ1-5. TRBV21-1 is classified as a pseudogene. This CDR3 contains 17 residues. Here the CDR3 reads CASSTPGRPDGNQPQHF. For the CDR3, the DNA is TGTGCCAGCAGCACGCCGGGCCGCCCTGATGGCAATCAGCCCCAGCATTTT.

On this clone itself: Other DNA variants within this sample encode the same CDR3. The chain joins TRBV18 to TRBJ2-3; D is possibly TRBD2 (6 bases). Germline V gene sequence: CDR1 KGHSH, CDR2 LQKENI. Between the trimmed V and J ends, which lost 2 bases and 3 bases, there was a span of 9 bases. The CDR3 totals 14 residues. The CDR3 protein is CASSPGSGTDTQYF. The CDR3 coding sequence is TGTGCCAGCTCACCAGGAAGCGGGACAGATACGCAGTATTTT. Looking up the rest from reference TRBV18 and TRBJ2-3 gives the full variable domain: NAGVMQNPRHLVRRRGQEARLRCSPMKGHSHVYWYRQLPEEGLKFMVYLQKENIIDESGMPKERFSAEFPKEGPSILRIQQVVRGDSAAYFCASSPGSGTDTQYFGPGTRLTVL.

This chain uses TRBV7-9 with TRBJ2-7, with D perhaps assigned TRBD1 or TRBD2 (5 bases each). This CDR3 comprises 17 residues. The ends were cut back, 3 bases at V and 0 bases at J, with 18 bases in the middle. The germline V gene encodes CDR1 SEHNR and CDR2 FQNEAQ (reference sequence). In DNA, the CDR3 is TGTGCCAGCAGCTTTTTTCCCCGGGGCAGTCTCTCCTACGAGCAGTACTTC. Its translation is CASSFFPRGSLSYEQYF.

The chain couples TRBV7-9 to TRBJ1-2, with TRBD1 matching over 11 bases. The length of the CDR3 is 15 residues. V lost 5 bases to trimming and J lost 7 bases; unmatched junction nucleotides: 9. Germline V gene data show CDR1 as SEHNR and CDR2 as FQNEAQ (reference sequence). CDR3 sequence: CASSLPGTGGGGYTF. The CDR3 DNA follows: TGTGCCAGCAGCCTACCCGGGACAGGGGGTGGTGGCTACACCTTC. Supplemented by reference TRBV7-9 and TRBJ1-2, the full variable domain reads DTGVSQNPRHKITKRGQNVTFRCDPISEHNRLYWYRQTLGQGPEFLTYFQNEAQLEKSRLLSDRFSAERPKGSFSTLEIQRTEQGDSAMYLCASSLPGTGGGGYTFGSGTRLTVV.

The chain carries TRBV2 and TRBJ2-5; tentative D call: TRBD2 (7 bases). The CDR3 covers 13 residues. Trimming removed 7 bases from V and 8 bases from J, with 17 bases in between. Per germline, CDR1 SNHLY and CDR2 FYNNEI. The chain's CDR3 is CASTEARGGTQYF. Here the CDR3 DNA reads TGTGCCAGCACAGAAGCGAGGGGGGGAACCCAGTACTTC.

The chain carries TRBV28 and TRBJ2-7; 9 nucleotides match TRBD2. The CDR3 covers 14 residues. Germline V gene sequence: CDR1 MDHEN, CDR2 SYDVKM. V lost 6 bases and J lost 3; bases outside the gene matches: 6. In DNA, the CDR3 is TGTGCCAGCAGAGTTAGCGGGAGCGGCTACGAGCAGTACTTC. It codes for CASRVSGSGYEQYF.

The chain recombines TRBV5-1 with TRBJ2-5, with no clear D. V was shortened by 2 bases and J by 0 bases, with 5 bases between the two germline ends. This CDR3 comprises 13 residues. The germline CDR1 and CDR2 sequences are SGHRS and YFSETQ. In DNA, the CDR3 is TGCGCCAGCAGCTTCCCGCACCAAGAGACCCAGTACTTC. Translation: CASSFPHQETQYF.

The chain is built from TRBV11-2 and TRBJ2-7; D may be TRBD1 (6 bases). Looked up from germline, CDR1 is SGHAT and CDR2 is FQNNGV. CDR3 length: 14 amino acids. Trimming took off 5 bases at V and 2 bases at J, with 13 bases between the two ends. The CDR3 sequence: CASSKLRDTYEQYF. In DNA form, the CDR3 reads TGTGCCAGCAGCAAACTCCGGGACACCTACGAGCAGTACTTC.

This clone was counted once. J is TRBJ2-1 and V is TRBV6-1; the D is unclear. The CDR3 spans 15 residues. Trimming took 1 base from V and 0 from J, leaving 7 bases between them. CDR1 and CDR2 from the germline V gene are MNHNS and SASEGT. The DNA for the CDR3 is TGTGCCAGCAGTGAAGTCCGAAGCTCCTACAATGAGCAGTTCTTC. This encodes CASSEVRSSYNEQFF.

The gene calls are TRBV4-3 and TRBJ2-7, with TRBD2 matching 10 bases. J lost 13 bases, V lost 0 bases, and 6 bases had no gene match. CDR1 is LGHNA, CDR2 YSLEER, per germline. This CDR3 is built from 13 residues. CDR3 DNA sequence: TGCGCCAGCAGCCAAGATATCGCTAGCGGGAGATACTTC. This translates into CASSQDIASGRYF.

This clone was seen only once. The chain joins TRBV9 to TRBJ2-1, with D tentatively TRBD2 (5 bases). The CDR3 is made up of 16 amino acids. The V end lost 0 bases, the J end lost 7 bases, and 17 bases lay between the germline ends. In germline, CDR1 is SGDLS, CDR2 YYNGEE. The CDR3 loop is CASSVGVLVGMNEQFF. The CDR3 coding sequence is TGTGCCAGCAGCGTAGGCGTTCTGGTCGGGATGAATGAGCAGTTCTTC.

The rearrangement joins TRBV6-5 to TRBJ1-1; D is ambiguous. Trimming left V 5 bases short and J 0 bases short, with 10 bases between. The CDR3 covers 14 residues. CDR1 is MNHEY, CDR2 SVGAGI, per germline. CDR3 protein: CASSRPSMNTEAFF. In DNA, the CDR3 is TGTGCCAGCAGTCGACCATCCATGAACACTGAAGCTTTCTTT.

The gene calls are TRBV29-1 and TRBJ1-2; perhaps TRBD1 as D (5 bases). V lost 2 bases to trimming and J lost 6 bases, with 16 bases between them. Germline CDR1 and CDR2: SQVTM and ANQGSEA. The CDR3 is 14 amino acids. Here the CDR3 DNA reads TGCAGCGTTGAATCGGGGGGGAAATGGAATGGCTACACCTTC. Its protein is CSVESGGKWNGYTF.

The chain's CDR3 is CASSLWDRANNEQFF. In DNA form, the CDR3 reads TGTGCCAGCAGCTTGTGGGACAGAGCAAACAATGAGCAGTTCTTC. V is TRBV5-6 and J is TRBJ2-1; TRBD1 matches 7 bases. The length of the CDR3 is 15 residues. Trimming took 1 base from V and 5 from J; bases not matched to a gene: 6. Germline loops: CDR1 SGHDT, CDR2 YYEEEE. The full variable domain, in which reference TRBV5-6 and TRBJ2-1 provide the parts outside the CDR3, is DAGVTQSPTHLIKTRGQQVTLRCSPKSGHDTVSWYQQALGQGPQFIFQYYEEEERQRGNFPDRFSGHQFPNYSSELNVNALLLGDSALYLCASSLWDRANNEQFFGPGTRLTVL.

Of note for this clone: Other DNA sequences from this sample encode an identical CDR3 as well. The CDR3 DNA reads TGCGCCAGCAGCTTGGGTACGCAGACCTACAATGAGCAGTTCTTC. It specifies CASSLGTQTYNEQFF. The genes are TRBV5-1 and TRBJ2-1; D is uncertain. Germline loops: CDR1 SGHRS, CDR2 YFSETQ. Trimming removed 0 bases at V and 2 bases at J, with 9 bases between. The CDR3 totals 15 residues.

The CDR3 nucleotides read TGCGCCAGCAGCCTCATGGACAGTTCTTCCTACGAGCAGTACTTC. As protein: CASSLMDSSSYEQYF. The rearrangement joins TRBV5-1 to TRBJ2-7; D is possibly TRBD1 (6 bases). Trimming cost V 4 bases and J 1 base, with 15 bases left between them. Germline CDR1 SGHRS, CDR2 YFSETQ. The CDR3 length is 15 residues. The whole variable domain, remainder taken from reference TRBV5-1 and TRBJ2-7, is KAGVTQTPRYLIKTRGQQVTLSCSPISGHRSVSWYQQTPGQGLQFLFEYFSETQRNKGNFPGRFSGRQFSNSRSEMNVSTLELGDSALYLCASSLMDSSSYEQYFGPGTRLTVT.

The J gene is TRBJ2-7, the V gene TRBV4-2; D might be TRBD2 (6 bases). The CDR3 loop spans 16 amino acids. Germline V gives CDR1 LGHNA, CDR2 YNFKEQ. Trimming cost V 0 bases and J 3 bases, with 15 bases left between them. This chain's CDR3 is CASSQEGRLNFYEQYF. The CDR3 DNA reads as TGTGCCAGCAGCCAAGAGGGGAGGCTCAATTTCTACGAGCAGTACTTC.

The chain combines TRBV10-3 with TRBJ2-3; D ambiguous. This CDR3 is 16 amino acids long. The V gene lost 4 bases and the J gene lost 3 bases, with 17 bases spanning the gap. The germline CDR1 and CDR2 sequences are ENHRY and SYGVKD. CDR3 bases: TGTGCCATCAGTGTAAGGACCGACGGGTTTACAGATACGCAGTATTTT. It specifies CAISVRTDGFTDTQYF.

V gene TRBV30 combines with J gene TRBJ2-1; D uncertain. CDR1 is GTSNPN, CDR2 SVGIG, per germline (reference sequence). The CDR3 sequence is 15 residues long. Between the trimmed V and J ends, which lost 1 base and 0 bases, there was a span of 10 bases. The CDR3 region is CAWSEWPSSYNEQFF. CDR3 nucleotide sequence: TGTGCCTGGAGTGAATGGCCGAGCTCCTACAATGAGCAGTTCTTC.

V and J are TRBV10-3 and TRBJ2-7; no clear D gene. Trimming shortened V by 9 bases and J by 3 bases, and 9 bases separated the two germline ends. This CDR3 spans 11 amino acids. CDR1 and CDR2 (germline): ENHRY, SYGVKD. The CDR3 nucleotides are TGTGCCATAAGTTCTGGCTACGAGCAGTACTTC. Its protein is CAISSGYEQYF.